This is a list of T cell receptor beta chains from one sample in a study of OX40 agonist ivuxolimab in advanced cancers. Clones were read by immunoSEQ multiplex PCR, and TCRdb kept only the in-frame ones, dropping some. The sample has about 64,000 clones, roughly 84% seen once. Material: CD4+ or CD8+ T cells sorted from blood, obtained in a trial of the OX40 agonist ivuxolimab. The receptors shown here come from an adult with an advanced solid tumor such as melanoma, head and neck, liver or kidney cancer. The CDR3 runs from the conserved cysteine through the conserved F or W. A D gene is named only where the DNA matches it firmly. Clone sizes are given selectively: once, few, many, or a class where the clone is expanded.

TRBJ2-7 | TRBV9 | NA | NA | TGTGCCAGCAGCGTAGGCGTTGACGGGGGCTACGAGCAGTACTTC | CASSVGVDGGYEQYF
TRBJ2-3 | TRBV5-4 | NA | NA | TGTGCCAGCAGGGGTAACGGACCTAACACAGATACGCAGTATTTT | CASRGNGPNTDTQYF
TRBJ2-2 | TRBV5-1 | NA | NA | TGCGCCAGCAGCTTGCGACTAGTAAATTCGAACACCGGGGAGCTGTTTTTT | CASSLRLVNSNTGELFF
TRBJ2-1 | TRBV7-9 | once | NA | TGTGCCAGCAGCTTTCCGGGGAATGAGCAGTTCTTC | CASSFPGNEQFF
TRBJ2-5 | TRBV7-7 | NA | NA | TGTGCCAGCAGCTTAGGGTCTCAAGAGACCCAGTACTTC | CASSLGSQETQYF
TRBJ1-1 | TRBV5-5 | NA | NA | TGTGCCAGCAGCTTGGATGGTGTCTTGGCTTTCTTT | CASSLDGVLAFF
TRBJ1-2 | TRBV30 | NA | NA | TGTGCCTGGCGGAGGGCCACGTATGGCTACACCTTC | CAWRRATYGYTF
TRBJ2-7 | TRBV5-4 | NA | NA | TGTGCCAGCAGCCTCACGGAAGTCCGCGAGCAGTACTTC | CASSLTEVREQYF
TRBJ2-7 | TRBV6-5 | once | NA | TGTGCCAGCAGTCGACAGCTTCAATCCTACGAGCAGTACTTC | CASSRQLQSYEQYF
TRBJ1-2 | TRBV5-6 | NA | NA | TGTGCCAGCAGCTTCCGGACTGTGGGTGGCTACACCTTC | CASSFRTVGGYTF
TRBJ2-1 | TRBV27 | NA | NA | TGTGCCAGCAGTCGCAGGGATCTTCGGGGCAATGAGCAGTTCTTC | CASSRRDLRGNEQFF
TRBJ1-6 | TRBV21-1 | NA | NA | TGTGCCAGCAGCGCCTGGACCGAGTATAATTCACCCCTCCACTTT | CASSAWTEYNSPLHF